This record concerns one TCR beta chain sequence. CDR1 SGHDN and CDR2 FVKESK come from the germline V gene. This CDR3 spans 15 amino acids. Trimming left V 3 bases short and J 4 bases short, with 15 bases between. Via MiXCR, TCRdb re-called the 5' RACE reads, giving one row per CDR3 protein. This table has hundreds of thousands of distinct CDR3 sequences, 21% appearing once. This entry comes from a study of T cells after yellow fever vaccination. The chain combines TRBV14 with TRBJ1-1; unclear D gene. The source material was PBMCs, sampled approximately 20 days after the first yellow fever vaccination. The clonotype originates from a man younger than 30 who received the YFV17D yellow fever vaccine. CDR3 in amino acids: CASSHPGSLGTEAFF. CDR3 coding DNA: TGTGCCAGCAGCCATCCGGGGTCTTTAGGCACTGAAGCTTTCTTT.